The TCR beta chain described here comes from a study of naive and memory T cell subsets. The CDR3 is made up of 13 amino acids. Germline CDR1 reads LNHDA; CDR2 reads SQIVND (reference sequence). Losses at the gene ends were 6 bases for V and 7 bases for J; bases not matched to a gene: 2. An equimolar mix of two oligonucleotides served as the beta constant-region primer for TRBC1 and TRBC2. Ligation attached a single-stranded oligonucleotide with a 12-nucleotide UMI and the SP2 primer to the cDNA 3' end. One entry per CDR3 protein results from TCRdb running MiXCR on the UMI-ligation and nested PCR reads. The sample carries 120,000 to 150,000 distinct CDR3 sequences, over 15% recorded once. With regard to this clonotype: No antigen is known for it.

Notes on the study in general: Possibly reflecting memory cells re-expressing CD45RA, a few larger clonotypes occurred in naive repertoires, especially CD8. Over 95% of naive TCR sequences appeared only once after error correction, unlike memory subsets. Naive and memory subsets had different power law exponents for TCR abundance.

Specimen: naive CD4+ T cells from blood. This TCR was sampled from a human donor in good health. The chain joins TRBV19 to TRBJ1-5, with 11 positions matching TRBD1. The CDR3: CASRDRGQQPQHF. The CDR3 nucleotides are TGTGCCAGTAGGGACAGGGGGCAACAGCCCCAGCATTTT.